This is a list of T cell receptor beta chains from one sample in a study of cytomegalovirus exposure and HLA in healthy donors. Measured with immunoSEQ multiplex PCR; TCRdb has only the in-frame clones, and not every one. The repertoire has 150,000 to 200,000 clones, around 80% of them found once; the top ten carry under 2%. The sequenced material came from PBMCs. The receptor source for this set is a woman aged 25 to 39 in good health and CMV-seronegative. CDR3s include the opening cysteine and the closing phenylalanine or tryptophan. The D gene is left open where the match is weak. Clone size is shown for a subset of rows, as once, few, many or a class of expanded clone.

CDR3aa	CDR3nt	v_gene	abundance	d_gene	j_gene
CASSSEGGGSSPLHF	TGTGCCAGCAGTAGCGAAGGGGGAGGGAGTTCACCCCTCCACTTT	TRBV2	NA	NA	TRBJ1-6
CASSGSWDSQQYF	TGCGCCAGCAGTGGGTCTTGGGACTCGCAGCAGTACTTC	TRBV10-1	NA	NA	TRBJ2-7
CASSMTTAQETQYF	TGTGCCAGTAGTATGACGACAGCCCAAGAGACCCAGTACTTC	TRBV19	NA	NA	TRBJ2-5
CASSQEWSGAYNEQFF	TGCGCCAGCAGCCAAGAATGGAGCGGGGCCTACAATGAGCAGTTCTTC	TRBV4-3	NA	TRBD2	TRBJ2-1
CASSRMGGKLFF	TGTGCCAGCAGCCGCATGGGGGGTAAACTGTTTTTT	TRBV6-5	NA	NA	TRBJ1-4
CASSEGLAEDTQYF	TGCGCCAGCAGCGAGGGACTAGCGGAGGATACGCAGTATTTT	TRBV5-1	NA	TRBD2	TRBJ2-3
CASSPGTGFRGDQPQHF	TGCGCCAGCAGTCCCGGGACAGGGTTTAGGGGGGATCAGCCCCAGCATTTT	TRBV10-1	few	TRBD1	TRBJ1-5
CASSQDRTGELKDTQYF	TGCGCCAGCAGCCAAGACCGGACAGGGGAACTAAAAGATACGCAGTATTTT	TRBV4-3	NA	TRBD1	TRBJ2-3
CASSVGQSSGNTIYF	TGTGCCAGCAGCGTAGGACAGTCCTCTGGAAACACCATATATTTT	TRBV9	NA	NA	TRBJ1-3
CSVPPGTSGDQETQYF	TGCAGCGTCCCCCCCGGGACTAGCGGGGACCAAGAGACCCAGTACTTC	TRBV29-1	NA	TRBD2	TRBJ2-5
CASSYSWTGSRRGYTF	TGTGCCAGCAGTTACTCCTGGACAGGGTCGAGGAGGGGCTACACCTTC	TRBV6-5	once	TRBD1	TRBJ1-2
CASIGRTSGGVHEQYF	TGTGCCAGCATCGGACGGACTAGCGGGGGGGTCCACGAGCAGTACTTC	TRBV7-2	NA	TRBD2	TRBJ2-7
CAWNRRRGLGQPQHF	TGTGCCTGGAACAGACGAAGGGGCTTAGGGCAGCCCCAGCATTTT	TRBV30	NA	NA	TRBJ1-5
CASGAGLMNTEAFF	TGTGCTAGTGGGGCGGGACTCATGAACACTGAAGCTTTCTTT	TRBV12-5	NA	NA	TRBJ1-1
CASSEQPDRQLNTEAFF	TGTGCCAGCAGTGAACAACCCGATAGACAGCTTAACACTGAAGCTTTCTTT	TRBV6-1	NA	NA	TRBJ1-1
CASSLRDTGLNEKLFF	TGTGCCAGCAGCCTCCGGGACACCGGACTCAATGAAAAACTGTTTTTT	TRBV2	NA	NA	TRBJ1-4
CSVSGQSTDTQYF	TGCAGCGTATCGGGACAGAGCACAGATACGCAGTATTTT	TRBV29-1	once	TRBD1	TRBJ2-3
CASSESRRDDYGYTF	TGCGCCAGCAGTGAGTCGCGGAGGGATGACTATGGCTACACCTTC	TRBV10-1	NA	NA	TRBJ1-2
CASSPTQGAYNEQFF	TGTGCCAGCTCACCAACACAGGGGGCGTACAATGAGCAGTTCTTC	TRBV18	NA	TRBD1	TRBJ2-1
CAWSSGTGSNEQYF	TGTGCCTGGAGTTCCGGGACAGGGAGCAACGAGCAGTACTTC	TRBV30	NA	TRBD1	TRBJ2-7
CSAKWGEEWLF	TGCAGTGCTAAATGGGGGGAAGAATGGCTTTTT	TRBV20-1	NA	NA	TRBJ1-4
CASSMQTGGPNSPLHF	TGTGCCAGCAGTATGCAGACAGGGGGGCCGAATTCACCCCTCCACTTT	TRBV6-6	NA	TRBD1	TRBJ1-6
CASSAGTATYEQYF	TGTGCCAGCAGCGCCGGGACAGCGACCTACGAGCAGTACTTC	TRBV9	NA	TRBD1	TRBJ2-7
CASSRDFSYNEQFF	TGCGCCAGCAGTAGGGACTTCTCCTACAATGAGCAGTTCTTC	TRBV10-1	NA	NA	TRBJ2-1